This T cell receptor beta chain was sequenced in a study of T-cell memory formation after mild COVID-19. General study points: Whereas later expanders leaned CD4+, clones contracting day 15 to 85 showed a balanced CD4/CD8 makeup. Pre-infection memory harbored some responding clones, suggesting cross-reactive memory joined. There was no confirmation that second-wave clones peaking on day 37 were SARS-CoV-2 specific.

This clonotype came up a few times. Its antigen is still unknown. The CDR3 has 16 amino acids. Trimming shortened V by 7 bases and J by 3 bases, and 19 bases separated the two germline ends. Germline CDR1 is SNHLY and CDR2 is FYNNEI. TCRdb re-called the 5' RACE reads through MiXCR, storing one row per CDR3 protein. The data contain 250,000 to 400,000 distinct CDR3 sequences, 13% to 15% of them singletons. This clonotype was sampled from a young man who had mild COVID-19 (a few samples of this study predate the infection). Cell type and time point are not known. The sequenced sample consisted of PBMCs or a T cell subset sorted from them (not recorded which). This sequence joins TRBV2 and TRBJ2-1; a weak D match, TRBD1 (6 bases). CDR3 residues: CASKERWGHLYNEQFF. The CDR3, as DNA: TGTGCCAGCAAGGAGCGGTGGGGACACCTCTACAATGAGCAGTTCTTC. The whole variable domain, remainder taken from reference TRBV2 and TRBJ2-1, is EPEVTQTPSHQVTQMGQEVILRCVPISNHLYFYWYRQILGQKVEFLVSFYNNEISEKSEIFDDQFSVERPDGSNFTLKIRSTKLEDSAMYFCASKERWGHLYNEQFFGPGTRLTVL.